The clone carrying this T cell receptor (beta chain) has just one count. Time point: cycle 4 day 1 (C4D1), after about 6 weeks of nivolumab. Every patient experienced relapse after autologous stem cell transplantation, and brentuximab vedotin exposure varied. The CDR3 extends over 15 amino acids. Trimming stripped 2 bases from V and 1 base from J, with 9 bases between. Germline-derived CDR1 and CDR2 are SGHAT and FQNNGV. This entry comes from a study of PD-1 blockade in classical Hodgkin lymphoma. TCRdb's table, derived via immunoSEQ multiplex PCR, lists solely in-frame clones and lacks some. The data hold 64,000 or so clones, with more than 90% observed a single time.

The receptor comes from a human donor with classical Hodgkin lymphoma. The source was peripheral blood mononuclear cells (PBMCs), collected before the fourth cycle of nivolumab. The chain uses TRBV11-2 and TRBJ1-3; D call uncertain. CDR3 in amino acids: CASSLTTESGNTIYF. The CDR3 DNA follows: TGTGCCAGCAGCTTAACAACCGAGTCTGGAAACACCATATATTTT.